This passage covers 31 T cell receptor beta chains from one sample sequenced in a study of human T cells and chemical hapten exposure (dated by TCRdb to the early 2020s). The time point tag for this specimen amounts to: patch test 1, 2 weeks after DPC sensitization. The treatment or condition label, as the study defines it: therapeutic diphenylcyclopropenone sensitization with weekly scalp DPC. Library generation was performed with RACE. The sequencer was a NextSeq 500. TCRdb's own reprocessing of the public reads used fastp at Q25 and MiXCR and kept productive beta chains. Rows are combined by CDR3 protein, so each entry shows the most common genes and DNA. The table for this sample lists roughly 100,000 distinct CDR3 sequences; approximately 10% of them were counted only once. Around 3.4% of the sample is held by the ten biggest clonotypes. The sample here was whole blood, taken in connection with sensitization to the hapten diphenylcyclopropenone (DPC). The origin of the receptors is a woman between 40 and 55 years old with alopecia areata. Some clones in this sample may be carry-over from other donors' samples.

The rearrangement joins TRBV6-4 to TRBJ2-2; D is uncertain. V was cut by 6 bases and J by 4 bases, with 12 bases left in between. The germline gives CDR1 MRHNA, CDR2 SNTAGT. This CDR3 is built from 14 residues. The DNA for the CDR3 is TGTGCCAGCAGACCCGGACCAGTCACCGGGGAGCTGTTTTTT. Amino acid sequence: CASRPGPVTGELFF.

The V gene is TRBV6-2 or TRBV6-3, the J gene TRBJ2-5; the D gene could be TRBD1 or TRBD2 (5 bases each). Trimming left V 8 bases short and J 4 bases short, with 20 bases between. CDR1 MNHEY and CDR2 SVGEGT come from the germline V gene. The CDR3 consists of 15 residues. The DNA for the CDR3 is TGTGCCAGCGGGAAGGCAGGGAAGAGCGGAGAGACCCAGTACTTC. As protein: CASGKAGKSGETQYF.

The chain has TRBV4-1 and TRBJ2-4; weak D call: TRBD1 (7 bases). The ends were cut back, 5 bases at V and 0 bases at J, with 17 bases in the middle. Germline CDR1 MGHRA, CDR2 YSYEKL. This CDR3 region has 17 residues. CDR3: CASSSGGTALAKNIQYF. In DNA form, the CDR3 reads TGCGCCAGCAGCTCAGGCGGGACAGCTCTAGCCAAAAACATTCAGTACTTC.

The table lists this clonotype with a few counts. The chain employs TRBV7-9 and TRBJ2-3; D may match TRBD1 or TRBD2 (5 bases each). This CDR3 has 14 residues. Germline CDR1 SEHNR, CDR2 FQNEAQ (reference sequence). The V end was cut by 4 bases, the J end by 4 bases, with 12 bases between. The CDR3 region is CASSSMGTADTQYF. In nucleotides, the CDR3 is TGTGCCAGCAGCTCTATGGGGACCGCAGATACGCAGTATTTT.

The chain employs TRBV2 and TRBJ2-2; 9 bases agree with TRBD2. This CDR3 contains 15 residues. Germline V gene data show CDR1 as SNHLY and CDR2 as FYNNEI. The J segment lost 5 bases and the V segment lost 6 bases, leaving 7 bases of the junction unmatched. The CDR3, as DNA: TGTGCCAGCAGCGTTAGCGGGGGCGGGACCGGGGAGCTGTTTTTT. Amino acid sequence: CASSVSGGGTGELFF.

This chain links TRBV2 with TRBJ1-5; possible D gene TRBD1, 6 bases. Between the trimmed V and J ends, which lost 4 bases and 3 bases, there was a span of 16 bases. Germline values: CDR1 SNHLY, CDR2 FYNNEI. The CDR3 is made up of 16 amino acids. The CDR3 DNA reads TGTGCCAGCAGTGTCCGGGCAGGGGCCTCCAATCAGCCCCAGCATTTT. Its translation is CASSVRAGASNQPQHF. Together with reference TRBV2 and TRBJ1-5, the CDR3 gives the full variable domain: EPEVTQTPSHQVTQMGQEVILRCVPISNHLYFYWYRQILGQKVEFLVSFYNNEISEKSEIFDDQFSVERPDGSNFTLKIRSTKLEDSAMYFCASSVRAGASNQPQHFGDGTRLSIL.

This clonotype was found a few times. V is TRBV5-1 and J is TRBJ2-7; 7 bases are shared with TRBD2. Germline CDR1 reads SGHRS; CDR2 reads YFSETQ. V lost 0 bases and J lost 7; bases outside the gene matches: 7. This CDR3 is 14 amino acids long. DNA of the CDR3: TGCGCCAGCAGCTTGGTCGCGGCTAGCGGAGAGCAGTACTTC. Translated, it gives CASSLVAASGEQYF. The whole variable domain, remainder taken from reference TRBV5-1 and TRBJ2-7, is KAGVTQTPRYLIKTRGQQVTLSCSPISGHRSVSWYQQTPGQGLQFLFEYFSETQRNKGNFPGRFSGRQFSNSRSEMNVSTLELGDSALYLCASSLVAASGEQYFGPGTRLTVT.

This clonotype has only a few counts. This rearrangement joins TRBV9 to TRBJ1-5, with D possibly TRBD1 on 6 matching bases. The V and J ends lost 4 bases and 4 bases respectively, with 15 bases between them. Germline CDR1 reads SGDLS; CDR2 reads YYNGEE. The CDR3 extends over 15 amino acids. CDR3 sequence reads: CASSYEAGENQPQHF. CDR3 nucleotides: TGTGCCAGCAGCTACGAGGCAGGGGAGAATCAGCCCCAGCATTTT.

This clonotype has more than one count but fewer than ten. DNA for the CDR3: TGTGCCAGCAGCTCAGCCGGGGCCTACAATGAGCAGTTCTTC. The encoded protein is CASSSAGAYNEQFF. The V gene is TRBV11-2, the J gene TRBJ2-1; TRBD2 is a possible D gene (5 bases). CDR1 is SGHAT, CDR2 FQNNGV, per germline. The germline V and J ends were trimmed by 4 bases and 2 bases, with 9 bases remaining between them. CDR3 length: 14 amino acids. Supplemented by reference TRBV11-2 and TRBJ2-1, the full variable domain reads EAGVAQSPRYKIIEKRQSVAFWCNPISGHATLYWYQQILGQGPKLLIQFQNNGVVDDSQLPKDRFSAERLKGVDSTLKIQPAKLEDSAVYLCASSSAGAYNEQFFGPGTRLTVL.

This clonotype was picked up a small number of times. J is TRBJ2-7 and V is TRBV27, with TRBD1 matching over 8 bases. V lost 5 bases, J lost 4 bases, and 7 bases stayed unmatched. Germline lookup yields CDR1 MNHEY and CDR2 SMNVEV (reference sequence). CDR3 length: 14 residues. This CDR3 is CASSMDRAAYEQYF. The DNA for the CDR3 is TGTGCCAGCAGTATGGACAGGGCCGCTTACGAGCAGTACTTC.

The chain combines TRBV3-1 with TRBJ1-2; TRBD1 matches 8 bases. V shed 1 base and J 4 bases; nucleotides not matched to a gene: 2. This CDR3 spans 14 amino acids. The germline gives CDR1 LGHDT, CDR2 YNNKEL (reference sequence). Here the CDR3 DNA reads TGTGCCAGCAGCCAAGGACAGGGGACCTATGGCTACACCTTC. As protein: CASSQGQGTYGYTF.

This clonotype was picked up many times. Here the CDR3 reads CATSSGRGGEQYF. CDR3 nucleotides: TGTGCCACCAGCAGCGGGAGGGGAGGCGAGCAGTACTTC. V and J are TRBV15 and TRBJ2-7; 8 nucleotides match TRBD2. This CDR3 contains 13 residues. Trimming cost V 3 bases and J 6 bases; bases outside gene matches: 4. Germline assignment: CDR1 LNHNV and CDR2 YYDKDF (reference sequence).

This clonotype was found many times. The chain has TRBV30 and TRBJ1-2, with D tentatively TRBD1 (5 bases). The CDR3 runs to 10 residues. Germline V gives CDR1 GTSNPN, CDR2 SVGIG (reference sequence). The CDR3 sequence is CAVRAGGYTF. The CDR3 region has the DNA TGTGCAGTCAGGGCCGGTGGCTACACCTTC.

This clonotype was picked up a small number of times. The V and J genes are TRBV7-9 and TRBJ1-5; D may be TRBD1 (5 bases). The germline V gene has CDR1 SEHNR and CDR2 FQNEAQ (reference sequence). V was clipped by 1 base and J by 4 bases, with 11 bases between them. The CDR3 runs 15 residues. In nucleotides, the CDR3 is TGTGCCAGCAGCTTAGGCGGGGGTAGGAATCAGCCCCAGCATTTT. It specifies CASSLGGGRNQPQHF.

This clonotype has more than one count but fewer than ten. CDR3 DNA: TGCGCCAGCAGCCAAGCCGGGGGGGAGCTGTTTTTT. It yields the protein CASSQAGGELFF. This chain uses TRBV4-3 with TRBJ2-2; D remains ambiguous. Trimming shortened V by 1 base and J by 8 bases, and 5 bases separated the two germline ends. CDR1 and CDR2 (germline): LGHNA, YSLEER. The CDR3 extends over 12 amino acids.

This clonotype has a count of ten or more. This rearrangement joins TRBV6-5 to TRBJ2-7, with 7 bases lining up with TRBD1. The CDR3 consists of 16 residues. Germline CDR1 reads MNHEY; CDR2 reads SVGAGI. The J segment lost 0 bases and the V segment lost 0 bases, leaving 5 bases of the junction unmatched. CDR3 region: CASSYSLQGYSYEQYF. The CDR3 DNA sequence: TGTGCCAGCAGTTACTCGCTACAGGGGTACTCCTACGAGCAGTACTTC.

This clonotype was recorded at least ten times. The gene calls are TRBV6-6 and TRBJ2-7; no definite D call. CDR1 MNHNY and CDR2 SVGAGI come from the germline V gene (reference sequence). Trimming shortened V by 2 bases and J by 3 bases, and 5 bases separated the two germline ends. This CDR3 contains 12 residues. Here the CDR3 DNA reads TGTGCCAGCAGTTACAGGAGCTACGAGCAGTACTTC. Translation gives CASSYRSYEQYF.

The sample holds many counts of this clonotype. The chain has TRBV13 and TRBJ1-3; perhaps TRBD1 as D (6 bases). The V end was cut by 2 bases, the J end by 4 bases, with 6 bases between. Germline V CDR1 and CDR2: PRHDT, FYEKMQ (reference sequence). CDR3 size: 13 residues. CDR3 sequence reads: CASSLQGGNTIYF. DNA for the CDR3: TGTGCCAGCAGCTTACAGGGGGGAAACACCATATATTTT. Full variable domain (missing parts from reference TRBV13 and TRBJ1-3): AAGVIQSPRHLIKEKRETATLKCYPIPRHDTVYWYQQGPGQDPQFLISFYEKMQSDKGSIPDRFSAQQFSDYHSELNMSSLELGDSALYFCASSLQGGNTIYFGEGSWLTVV.

This clonotype was seen at least ten times. The rearrangement uses TRBV29-1 and TRBJ1-5; 8 bases agree with TRBD1. The CDR3 consists of 13 residues. Unmatched junction bases numbered 4, after V lost 6 bases and J lost 3 bases. Looked up from germline, CDR1 is SQVTM and CDR2 is ANQGSEA. DNA of the CDR3: TGCAGCGTCAGGACAGGGTACAATCAGCCCCAGCATTTT. It yields the protein CSVRTGYNQPQHF.

The genes are TRBV7-2 and TRBJ2-7, with TRBD2 matching 11 bases. The CDR3 has 15 residues. The trim removed 5 bases at V and 0 bases at J, leaving 3 bases unmatched. Germline loops: CDR1 SGHTA, CDR2 FQGNSA. The CDR3 nucleotides are TGTGCCAGCAGCACGACTAGCGGGACCTCCTACGAGCAGTACTTC. It yields the protein CASSTTSGTSYEQYF.

This clonotype was counted at least ten times. The chain has TRBV29-1 and TRBJ2-7; no firm D call. Germline CDR1 and CDR2: SQVTM and ANQGSEA. The V gene lost 3 bases and the J gene lost 2 bases, with 8 bases spanning the gap. This CDR3 has 12 amino acids. CDR3 residues: CSVEVRAYEQYF. In DNA, the CDR3 is TGCAGCGTTGAGGTACGAGCCTACGAGCAGTACTTC.

This clonotype came up a few times. The V and J genes are TRBV4-2 and TRBJ1-5; D not certain. The germline V gene has CDR1 LGHNA and CDR2 YNFKEQ. The CDR3 is 15 residues long. V lost 2 bases and J lost 0, with 8 bases in between. The CDR3 here is CASSQYHNSNQPQHF. The CDR3 region has the DNA TGTGCCAGCAGCCAATACCACAATAGCAATCAGCCCCAGCATTTT.

This clonotype was seen more than once but under ten times. The J gene is TRBJ1-5, the V gene TRBV12-3 or TRBV12-4; no clear D gene. There are 14 residues in the CDR3. The V end lost 1 base, the J end lost 7 bases, and 11 bases lay between the germline ends. DNA for the CDR3: TGTGCCAGCAGTTTAGAACGATTCCTCCAGCCCCAGCATTTT. Its protein is CASSLERFLQPQHF.

This clonotype has a count of ten or more. V gene TRBV12-3 or TRBV12-4 combines with J gene TRBJ2-7; D remains unclear. The germline V and J ends were trimmed by 6 bases and 4 bases, with 13 bases remaining between them. The length of the CDR3 is 13 residues. The CDR3: CASSTGPIYEQYF. CDR3 coding DNA: TGTGCCAGCAGCACCGGGCCAATTTACGAGCAGTACTTC.

The chain joins TRBV4-1 to TRBJ2-3; D uncertain. The length of the CDR3 is 15 residues. V gave up 0 bases and J gave up 2 bases, with 9 bases separating them. Germline CDR1 MGHRA, CDR2 YSYEKL. The CDR3 DNA reads as TGCGCCAGCAGCCAAGATTTGTGGGACACAGATACGCAGTATTTT. Protein product: CASSQDLWDTDTQYF.

The chain has TRBV6-2 or TRBV6-3 and TRBJ1-1, with 7 bases fitting TRBD1. V lost 2 bases and J lost 3; bases outside the gene matches: 9. CDR1 is MNHEY and CDR2 is SVGEGT in the germline V gene. The CDR3 is 16 amino acids. CDR3 loop: CASSYRAGGDDTEAFF. The CDR3 coding sequence is TGTGCCAGCAGTTACCGGGCAGGGGGGGACGACACTGAAGCTTTCTTT.

This chain links TRBV7-2 with TRBJ2-1; TRBD2 matches 8 bases. This CDR3 is built from 16 residues. V gave up 2 bases and J gave up 6 bases; unmatched junction bases: 9. The V gene's germline CDR1 is SGHTA and CDR2 FQGNSA. The CDR3 bases are TGTGCCAGCAGCTTAAGTAGTACCGGGGGGGCCAATGAGCAGTTCTTC. It translates to CASSLSSTGGANEQFF.

This clonotype was counted a few times. The chain combines TRBV29-1 with TRBJ2-3; weak D call: TRBD2 (6 bases). This CDR3 spans 15 amino acids. Per the germline V gene, CDR1 is SQVTM and CDR2 is ANQGSEA. Trimming stripped 7 bases from V and 8 bases from J, with 25 bases between. This chain's CDR3 is CSGFRDSLVLGTQYF. The DNA of the CDR3 is TGCAGCGGATTCCGGGACTCGCTCGTTTTGGGTACGCAGTATTTT.

In its sample, this clonotype was seen a few times. The chain employs TRBV4-1 and TRBJ1-6, with 7 bases identical to TRBD1. Germline lookup yields CDR1 MGHRA and CDR2 YSYEKL. The CDR3 is 16 residues long. The junction had 12 bases not matched to a gene; V was cut back by 4 bases and J by 9 bases. The chain's CDR3 is CASSPPQGQLISPLHF. The CDR3 DNA reads as TGCGCCAGCAGCCCTCCCCAGGGACAGCTAATTTCACCCCTCCACTTT.

V usage is TRBV12-3 or TRBV12-4 and J usage is TRBJ2-3; D not resolved. V lost 7 bases and J 0 bases, leaving 8 bases between the germline ends. The CDR3 runs 13 residues. The CDR3 is CASTTDSTDTQYF. CDR3 coding DNA: TGTGCCAGCACCACGGACAGCACAGATACGCAGTATTTT.

This clonotype was counted only a few times. The chain recombines TRBV14 with TRBJ2-1, with 10 bases identical to TRBD2. Germline values: CDR1 SGHDN, CDR2 FVKESK. The CDR3 length is 14 residues. V shed 3 bases and J 6 bases; nucleotides not matched to a gene: 2. The CDR3 DNA follows: TGTGCCAGCAGCCAGAGACTAGCGGGCAATGAGCAGTTCTTC. It translates to CASSQRLAGNEQFF.